This TCR beta chain was observed in a study of blood T cell repertoires in COVID-19. Libraries were prepared by immunoSEQ multiplex PCR; TCRdb keeps only in-frame clonotypes and omits some of them. The repertoire holds about 190,000 clones, with approximately 84% as singletons. Sample: PBMCs or T cells enriched from blood (not recorded which). This TCR was recovered from a woman aged 25 to 39 who had recovered from COVID-19.

The CDR3 spells CASSPLPTGPETQYF. The CDR3 DNA reads as TGTGCCAGCAGCCCCCTCCCCACAGGGCCAGAGACCCAGTACTTC. The chain is built from TRBV11-2 and TRBJ2-5; tentative D call: TRBD1 (6 bases). The CDR3 sequence is 15 residues long. The germline V gene has CDR1 SGHAT and CDR2 FQNNGV. Trimming took off 5 bases at V and 4 bases at J, with 17 bases between the two ends.